Presented here are 4 T cell receptor beta chains from one specimen sequenced in a study of early stage breast cancer tumors. Some clones are missing from TCRdb's copy, which holds only in-frame ones; the method was immunoSEQ multiplex PCR. Of about 51,000 clones in the sample, roughly 73% were seen once. Sequenced sample: blood. Receptors originate from a person aged 35 to 50 with breast cancer.

The J gene is TRBJ2-1, the V gene TRBV7-8, with TRBD2 matching 11 bases. V was pared by 5 bases and J by 8 bases, with 11 bases of the junction left unmatched. Germline assignment: CDR1 SGHVS and CDR2 FQNEAQ. CDR3 length: 16 residues. The DNA for the CDR3 is TGTGCCAGCAGCCCTAGCGGGAGGCCCGGGATTGATGAGCAGTTCTTC. As protein: CASSPSGRPGIDEQFF.

The gene calls are TRBV5-6 and TRBJ2-3; TRBD2 aligns across 7 bases. After removal of 3 bases from V and 5 bases from J, the junction contained 21 bases not matched to a gene. Germline lookup yields CDR1 SGHDT and CDR2 YYEEEE. This CDR3 has 19 amino acids. CDR3 sequence (DNA): TGTGCCAGCAGCTCCACCCGGACGTTAGCGGGCGCTCTCAGAGATACGCAGTATTTT. Protein product: CASSSTRTLAGALRDTQYF.

V gene TRBV5-1 combines with J gene TRBJ2-7; tentatively, D is TRBD1 or TRBD2 (5 bases each). The CDR3 extends over 14 amino acids. Germline values: CDR1 SGHRS, CDR2 YFSETQ. Trimming stripped 5 bases from V and 2 bases from J, with 14 bases between. The CDR3 region has the DNA TGCGCCAGCAGGGGGACCGGCACCACCTACGAGCAGTACTTC. Its protein is CASRGTGTTYEQYF.

The CDR3 sequence: CASSDRPNTGELFF. CDR3 DNA: TGTGCCAGCAGTGACAGACCTAACACCGGGGAGCTGTTTTTT. The chain is built from TRBV2 and TRBJ2-2; D is uncertain. Per the germline V gene, CDR1 is SNHLY and CDR2 is FYNNEI. V lost 3 bases and J 2 bases, leaving 7 bases between the germline ends. The CDR3 loop spans 14 amino acids.